This is a list of T cell receptor beta chains from one sample in a study of blood T cell repertoires in COVID-19. Sequenced by immunoSEQ multiplex PCR; TCRdb stores in-frame clones only, minus some. Counted here are hundreds of thousands of clones, 75% to 90% occurring once; the ten biggest clones make up roughly 0.95%. The source material was PBMCs or T cells enriched from blood (not recorded which). These receptors all come from a man in his forties or fifties who had been exposed to COVID-19. Both conserved end residues are part of each CDR3. The order of the fields is J gene, clone size, D gene, V gene, CDR3 DNA, CDR3 protein. A D gene is named only where the DNA matches it firmly. Some rows mark clone size as missing; the rest say once, few, many or name a class of expanded clone.

j_call: TRBJ2-7; clone_size: NA; d_call: NA; v_call: TRBV7-2; cdr3_nt: TGTGCCAGCAGCTCCTCCTCTACCTACGAGCAGTACTTC; cdr3_aa: CASSSSSTYEQYF
j_call: TRBJ1-2; clone_size: NA; d_call: NA; v_call: TRBV5-4; cdr3_nt: TGTGCCAGCAGCTTGGTCCAGGGTTATTCCCCTTATGGCTACACCTTC; cdr3_aa: CASSLVQGYSPYGYTF
j_call: TRBJ1-2; clone_size: NA; d_call: NA; v_call: TRBV5-4; cdr3_nt: TGTAAGGGGTCCTACTACGGTTATGGCTACACCTTC; cdr3_aa: CKGSYYGYGYTF
j_call: TRBJ2-2; clone_size: NA; d_call: NA; v_call: TRBV9; cdr3_nt: TGTGCCAGCAGCGGCGGGGACAGTAGGTACACCGGGGAGCTGTTTTTT; cdr3_aa: CASSGGDSRYTGELFF
j_call: TRBJ2-5; clone_size: NA; d_call: TRBD2; v_call: TRBV18; cdr3_nt: TGTGCCAGCTCACCTAGCGGGGGGGCTCCAGAGACCCAGTACTTC; cdr3_aa: CASSPSGGAPETQYF
j_call: TRBJ2-2; clone_size: NA; d_call: TRBD2; v_call: TRBV19; cdr3_nt: TGTGCCAGTAGTATAGGGGGACTAGCAGCGAACACCGGGGAGCTGTTTTTT; cdr3_aa: CASSIGGLAANTGELFF
j_call: TRBJ1-1; clone_size: NA; d_call: TRBD1; v_call: TRBV27; cdr3_nt: TGTGCCAGCAGTTTATCCCCAGGGACAGGGAGGAACACTGAAGCTTTCTTT; cdr3_aa: CASSLSPGTGRNTEAFF
j_call: TRBJ1-1; clone_size: NA; d_call: NA; v_call: TRBV7-8; cdr3_nt: TGTGCCAGCAGCATGAGACGGGTGAACACTGAAGCTTTCTTT; cdr3_aa: CASSMRRVNTEAFF
j_call: TRBJ2-1; clone_size: few; d_call: TRBD2; v_call: TRBV3-1/TRBV3-2; cdr3_nt: TGTGCCAGCAGCCAAGATTTTGGGGGACTAGGGCCCTACAATGAGCAGTTCTTC; cdr3_aa: CASSQDFGGLGPYNEQFF
j_call: TRBJ1-2; clone_size: NA; d_call: NA; v_call: TRBV6-5; cdr3_nt: TGTGCCAGCAGTTACTTGGGACAAGGCGGCTACACCTTC; cdr3_aa: CASSYLGQGGYTF
j_call: TRBJ1-2; clone_size: NA; d_call: TRBD1; v_call: TRBV7-2; cdr3_nt: TGTGCCAGCAGCGGACAGGGGGCGTTCGGCTACACCTTC; cdr3_aa: CASSGQGAFGYTF
j_call: TRBJ1-5; clone_size: NA; d_call: TRBD1; v_call: TRBV28; cdr3_nt: TGTGCCAGCAGACCGATCCGGACAGGGACGAGCAATCAGCCCCAGCATTTT; cdr3_aa: CASRPIRTGTSNQPQHF
j_call: TRBJ1-2; clone_size: few; d_call: NA; v_call: TRBV19; cdr3_nt: TGTGCCAGTAGTTCACAGGGTTTTAACTATGGCTACACCTTC; cdr3_aa: CASSSQGFNYGYTF
j_call: TRBJ2-5; clone_size: NA; d_call: TRBD2; v_call: TRBV7-9; cdr3_nt: TGTGCCAGCAGCTTTTCTGAGTTGCTAGCGGGTCAAGAGACCCAGTACTTC; cdr3_aa: CASSFSELLAGQETQYF
j_call: TRBJ2-2; clone_size: NA; d_call: TRBD1; v_call: TRBV5-1; cdr3_nt: TGCGCCAGCAGCTTCGAGACAGGGTCCACCGGGGAGCTGTTTTTT; cdr3_aa: CASSFETGSTGELFF
j_call: TRBJ1-6; clone_size: few; d_call: TRBD1; v_call: TRBV28; cdr3_nt: TGTGCCAGCAGTTTGGGACAGGGAGACCATTCACCCCTCCACTTT; cdr3_aa: CASSLGQGDHSPLHF
j_call: TRBJ1-2; clone_size: NA; d_call: TRBD1; v_call: TRBV14; cdr3_nt: TGTGCCAGCAGCCAACTCGACAGGGTGTGGTATGGCTACACCTTC; cdr3_aa: CASSQLDRVWYGYTF
j_call: TRBJ1-1; clone_size: NA; d_call: NA; v_call: TRBV6-6; cdr3_nt: TGTGCCAGCAGTTACTTTTCAGGGCAAGGAGCTTTCTTT; cdr3_aa: CASSYFSGQGAFF
j_call: TRBJ2-2; clone_size: NA; d_call: TRBD2; v_call: TRBV9; cdr3_nt: TGTGCCAGCAGCGCGGGGGGTAGGGGCCCGAACACCGGGGAGCTGTTTTTT; cdr3_aa: CASSAGGRGPNTGELFF
j_call: TRBJ1-1; clone_size: once; d_call: TRBD1; v_call: TRBV2; cdr3_nt: TGTGCCACGGGACAGGGGGCGAGAGGCACTGAAGCTTTCTTT; cdr3_aa: CATGQGARGTEAFF
j_call: TRBJ1-3; clone_size: few; d_call: NA; v_call: TRBV5-1; cdr3_nt: TGCGCCAGCAGCTTGAGCGGGGAAAGCTCTGGAAACACCATATATTTT; cdr3_aa: CASSLSGESSGNTIYF
j_call: TRBJ2-7; clone_size: NA; d_call: TRBD1; v_call: TRBV5-3; cdr3_nt: TGTGCCAGAAGCTTGCCCCGACAGGGGCATTTCTTC; cdr3_aa: CARSLPRQGHFF
j_call: TRBJ2-7; clone_size: few; d_call: TRBD1; v_call: TRBV7-8; cdr3_nt: TGTGCCAGCAGCTTAGTGCGACAGGGCTCCTACGAGCAGTACTTC; cdr3_aa: CASSLVRQGSYEQYF
j_call: TRBJ1-2; clone_size: NA; d_call: NA; v_call: TRBV29-1; cdr3_nt: TGCAGCGTAACGGCAAGGGGGTATGGCTACACCTTC; cdr3_aa: CSVTARGYGYTF
j_call: TRBJ1-2; clone_size: NA; d_call: NA; v_call: TRBV18; cdr3_nt: TGTGCCAGCTCACCGACCAGTGGGGGCATTGACTATGGCTACACCTTC; cdr3_aa: CASSPTSGGIDYGYTF
j_call: TRBJ2-3; clone_size: NA; d_call: TRBD1; v_call: TRBV5-4; cdr3_nt: TGTGCCAGCACCCCAAGGGGGCAGGGGGTTACAGATACGCAGTATTTT; cdr3_aa: CASTPRGQGVTDTQYF
j_call: TRBJ2-1; clone_size: NA; d_call: NA; v_call: TRBV5-6; cdr3_nt: TGTGCCAGCAGCTTGCAGGATTACAATGAGCAGTTCTTC; cdr3_aa: CASSLQDYNEQFF
j_call: TRBJ1-5; clone_size: NA; d_call: TRBD1; v_call: TRBV27; cdr3_nt: TGTGCCAGCAGTTTATACCCAGGGGGCAGACAGCCCCAGCATTTT; cdr3_aa: CASSLYPGGRQPQHF
j_call: TRBJ2-5; clone_size: NA; d_call: NA; v_call: TRBV6-1; cdr3_nt: TGTGCCAGCAGTGAATTCGGCGGGCAAGAGACCCAGTACTTC; cdr3_aa: CASSEFGGQETQYF
j_call: TRBJ1-1; clone_size: NA; d_call: NA; v_call: TRBV7-3; cdr3_nt: TGTGCCAGCAGCCCACCCCACAGGTCCAACACTGAAGCTTTCTTT; cdr3_aa: CASSPPHRSNTEAFF
j_call: TRBJ1-2; clone_size: few; d_call: TRBD1; v_call: TRBV19; cdr3_nt: TGTGCCAGTAGTATAGGACAGGGGGCGATCTATGGCTACACCTTC; cdr3_aa: CASSIGQGAIYGYTF
j_call: TRBJ2-5; clone_size: NA; d_call: NA; v_call: TRBV7-2; cdr3_nt: TGTGCCAGCAGCTTCTCCGAGACCCAGTACTTC; cdr3_aa: CASSFSETQYF
j_call: TRBJ1-2; clone_size: NA; d_call: TRBD1; v_call: TRBV6-5; cdr3_nt: TGTGCCAGCAGTTACAGACAGGGCTATGGCTACACCTTC; cdr3_aa: CASSYRQGYGYTF
j_call: TRBJ1-2; clone_size: NA; d_call: TRBD1; v_call: TRBV27; cdr3_nt: TGTGCCAGCAGTTTTGGGGGGACAGGGGTCGGCTACACCTTC; cdr3_aa: CASSFGGTGVGYTF
j_call: TRBJ1-6; clone_size: few; d_call: NA; v_call: TRBV27; cdr3_nt: TGTGCCAGCAGCTTGGCCCATCCGGGACACTATAATTCACCCCTCCACTTT; cdr3_aa: CASSLAHPGHYNSPLHF
j_call: TRBJ1-1; clone_size: NA; d_call: NA; v_call: TRBV15; cdr3_nt: TGTGCCACCAGCAGAGACAGGGTTCTGAACACTGAAGCTTTCTTT; cdr3_aa: CATSRDRVLNTEAFF
j_call: TRBJ1-2; clone_size: NA; d_call: TRBD1; v_call: TRBV27; cdr3_nt: TGTGCCAGCAGTTTAGACAGGGGGAGCTTTGGCTACACCTTC; cdr3_aa: CASSLDRGSFGYTF
j_call: TRBJ1-1; clone_size: NA; d_call: NA; v_call: TRBV19; cdr3_nt: TGTGCCAGTAGTATAAGGTCGGGGCAGGGGTGGCTTTCTGAAGCTTTCTTT; cdr3_aa: CASSIRSGQGWLSEAFF
j_call: TRBJ1-5; clone_size: NA; d_call: TRBD1; v_call: TRBV2; cdr3_nt: TGTGCCAGCAGTCCACAGGGGGCCGGCCAGCCCCAGCATTTT; cdr3_aa: CASSPQGAGQPQHF
j_call: TRBJ1-1; clone_size: NA; d_call: NA; v_call: TRBV7-9; cdr3_nt: TGTGCCAGCAGCTTATTCCAGGGCGCGAACACTGAAGCTTTCTTT; cdr3_aa: CASSLFQGANTEAFF
j_call: TRBJ1-3; clone_size: NA; d_call: NA; v_call: TRBV5-6; cdr3_nt: TGTGCCAGCAGTTTTCTAACCGGGGTCATGTACACCATATATTTT; cdr3_aa: CASSFLTGVMYTIYF
j_call: TRBJ1-2; clone_size: NA; d_call: TRBD1; v_call: TRBV11-2; cdr3_nt: TGTGCCAGCAGCTTCCAAGACAGGGGGCTGAGTGGCTACACCTTC; cdr3_aa: CASSFQDRGLSGYTF
j_call: TRBJ1-1; clone_size: NA; d_call: TRBD1; v_call: TRBV19; cdr3_nt: TGTGCCAGTAGTTTCAGGGGGGTAGACACTGAAGCTTTCTTT; cdr3_aa: CASSFRGVDTEAFF
j_call: TRBJ1-2; clone_size: NA; d_call: NA; v_call: TRBV10-3; cdr3_nt: TGTGCCATCAGTGTGGACCGGGACACTGGCTACACCTTC; cdr3_aa: CAISVDRDTGYTF
j_call: TRBJ1-5; clone_size: NA; d_call: NA; v_call: TRBV27; cdr3_nt: TGTGCCAGCAGACCGCAGGGGTATTATCGCAATCAGCCCCAGCATTTT; cdr3_aa: CASRPQGYYRNQPQHF
j_call: TRBJ1-2; clone_size: NA; d_call: NA; v_call: TRBV5-4; cdr3_nt: TGTGCCAGCAGTCTTTATGACAGGATTAACTATGGCTACACCTTC; cdr3_aa: CASSLYDRINYGYTF
j_call: TRBJ1-5; clone_size: NA; d_call: TRBD1; v_call: TRBV6-2/TRBV6-3; cdr3_nt: TGTGCCAGCAGTTACCAAGGACAGGGATACCGTAGCAATCAGCCCCAGCATTTT; cdr3_aa: CASSYQGQGYRSNQPQHF
j_call: TRBJ2-1; clone_size: NA; d_call: NA; v_call: TRBV6-1; cdr3_nt: TGTGCCAGCAGTGAATCCTTCTACAATGAGCAGTTCTTC; cdr3_aa: CASSESFYNEQFF
j_call: TRBJ1-2; clone_size: NA; d_call: TRBD1; v_call: TRBV19; cdr3_nt: TGTGCCAGTAGTATGGGGACAGTTGGTGGGGGCTATGGCTACACCTTC; cdr3_aa: CASSMGTVGGGYGYTF